This T cell receptor beta chain was captured in a study of PD-1 blockade in mismatch repair-deficient tumors. Study context: Enrolled about 2012-2016, patients had progressing, pretreated mismatch repair-deficient cancers of 12 to 13 types. General study findings and limits: After pembrolizumab, tumor-resident clones rose rapidly, then generally contracted before radiologic responses.

With respect to this clone: Its antigen is not known.

TCRdb's table, derived via immunoSEQ multiplex PCR, lists solely in-frame clones and lacks some. Among over 75,000 clones listed, roughly 80% were seen once. The V gene's germline CDR1 is MGHRA and CDR2 YSYEKL. V lost 0 bases to trimming and J lost 4 bases, with 9 bases between them. The CDR3 loop spans 14 amino acids. This receptor was obtained from an adult with mismatch repair-deficient cancer. The sample here was peripheral blood, taken 12 weeks after starting pembrolizumab. This chain uses TRBV4-1 with TRBJ1-1; D uncertain. CDR3 DNA: TGCGCCAGCAGCCAAGACGGACGGATCACTGAAGCTTTCTTT. Its protein is CASSQDGRITEAFF.